Listed below are T cell receptor beta chains from one sample, sequenced in a study of blood T cells in healthy people across ages. TCRdb reanalysed the 5' RACE reads using MiXCR and keeps one entry per CDR3 protein. Of about 730,000 distinct CDR3 sequences in the sample, 40% to 45% were seen once. What was sequenced was blood. The source of these receptors is a woman aged 60-75 years in good health. Both conserved end residues are part of each CDR3. The D gene is left open where the match is weak. Size values are once, few and many counts, or a class for expanded clones, and some rows have none.

abundance	j_gene	d_gene	v_gene	CDR3aa	CDR3nt
NA	TRBJ2-6	NA	TRBV7-2	CASSRGPLSTGANVLTF	TGTGCCAGCAGCCGAGGACCACTTTCTACTGGGGCCAACGTCCTGACTTTC
few	TRBJ2-1	NA	TRBV6-5	CASSYSRSYNEQFF	TGTGCCAGCAGTTACTCGAGGTCCTACAATGAGCAGTTCTTC
few	TRBJ1-5	NA	TRBV5-1	CASSSTAQEGQPQHF	TGCGCCAGCAGCTCGACAGCGCAGGAGGGTCAGCCCCAGCATTTT
NA	TRBJ2-3	TRBD2	TRBV6-2/TRBV6-3	CASYQPGLAIYTQYF	TGTGCCAGCTACCAACCGGGACTAGCGATATATACGCAGTATTTT
NA	TRBJ1-2	TRBD1	TRBV20-1	CSARETGTGNYGYTF	TGCAGTGCTAGGGAAACTGGGACAGGGAACTATGGCTACACCTTC
many	TRBJ2-3	NA	TRBV10-3	CAISESADTQYF	TGTGCCATCAGTGAGTCGGCAGATACGCAGTATTTT
few	TRBJ2-2	TRBD2	TRBV12-3/TRBV12-4	CATGLAGGSRSTGELFF	TGTGCCACTGGACTAGCGGGAGGATCGCGAAGCACCGGGGAGCTGTTTTTT
few	TRBJ1-1	NA	TRBV5-5	CASSLNQGRNTEAFF	TGTGCCAGCAGCTTGAACCAGGGCAGGAACACTGAAGCTTTCTTT
NA	TRBJ1-2	TRBD1	TRBV20-1	CSARANTGTGRVGYTF	TGCAGTGCTAGAGCGAACACCGGGACAGGGAGGGTTGGCTACACCTTC
few	TRBJ2-7	NA	TRBV7-2	CASSFSPVLYEQYF	TGTGCCAGCAGCTTCTCCCCGGTCTTGTACGAGCAGTACTTC
many	TRBJ1-2	NA	TRBV12-3/TRBV12-4	CASSLVSGYTF	TGTGCCAGCAGTTTAGTTTCTGGCTACACCTTC
NA	TRBJ2-7	TRBD1	TRBV14	CASSQDPGKGAWYEQYF	TGTGCCAGCAGCCAAGACCCTGGGAAGGGGGCCTGGTACGAGCAGTACTTC
many	TRBJ2-7	TRBD2	TRBV3-1	CASSQEAGGAYEQYF	TGTGCCAGCAGCCAAGAAGCGGGGGGGGCCTACGAGCAGTACTTC
few	TRBJ1-1	NA	TRBV5-5	CASSLASFDTEAFF	TGTGCCAGCAGCTTGGCATCTTTCGACACTGAAGCTTTCTTT
NA	TRBJ2-5	NA	TRBV7-8	CASSLGPLAADADQYF	TGTGCCAGCAGCTTAGGCCCCTTAGCGGCAGATGCGGACCAGTACTTC
few	TRBJ2-3	TRBD2	TRBV12-3/TRBV12-4	CASRSGLAGADTQYF	TGTGCCAGCAGATCGGGACTAGCGGGAGCAGATACGCAGTATTTT
NA	TRBJ2-1	NA	TRBV14	CASSQTGTPRLNEQFF	TGTGCCAGCAGCCAGACGGGGACTCCACGTCTCAATGAGCAGTTCTTC
NA	TRBJ2-7	TRBD2	TRBV29-1	CSVAPWTGGPNEQYF	TGCAGCGTTGCCCCCTGGACGGGAGGGCCAAATGAGCAGTACTTC
NA	TRBJ2-4	NA	TRBV10-3	CAISETTGLGPKNIQYF	TGTGCCATCAGTGAAACGACTGGCCTGGGGCCCAAAAACATTCAGTACTTC
NA	TRBJ2-1	TRBD2	TRBV20-1	CSAMGTTEVFYNEQFF	TGCAGTGCAATGGGGACTACCGAAGTTTTCTACAATGAGCAGTTCTTC
few	TRBJ2-1	NA	TRBV12-3/TRBV12-4	CASSPDLTRYNEQFF	TGTGCCAGCAGCCCCGACCTAACTAGATACAATGAGCAGTTCTTC
NA	TRBJ1-2	TRBD1	TRBV6-1	CASTTIGQGGYGYTF	TGTGCCAGCACAACCATCGGACAGGGTGGCTATGGCTACACCTTC